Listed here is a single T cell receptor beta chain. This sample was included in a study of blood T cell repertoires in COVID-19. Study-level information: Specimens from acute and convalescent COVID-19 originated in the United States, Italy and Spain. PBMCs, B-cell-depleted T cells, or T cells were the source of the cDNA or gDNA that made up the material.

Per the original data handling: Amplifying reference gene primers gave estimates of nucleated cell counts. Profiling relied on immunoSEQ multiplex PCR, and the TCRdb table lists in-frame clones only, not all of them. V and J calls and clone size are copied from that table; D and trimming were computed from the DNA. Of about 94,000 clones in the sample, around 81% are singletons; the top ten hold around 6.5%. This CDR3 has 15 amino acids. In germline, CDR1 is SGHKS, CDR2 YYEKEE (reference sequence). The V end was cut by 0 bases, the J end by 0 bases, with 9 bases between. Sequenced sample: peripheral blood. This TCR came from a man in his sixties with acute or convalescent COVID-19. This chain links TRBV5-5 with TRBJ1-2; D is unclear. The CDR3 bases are TGTGCCAGCAGCTTGGACAAGATTTCTAACTATGGCTACACCTTC. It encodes CASSLDKISNYGYTF.